The next 30 T cell receptor beta chains were all read from a single sample in a study of blood T cell repertoires in COVID-19. The repertoire was sequenced with immunoSEQ multiplex PCR; TCRdb's copy has only in-frame clones and lacks some. The sample includes more than 100,000 clones, roughly 87% of them seen just once. Sequenced: peripheral blood. All receptors come from a man older than 75 with acute or convalescent COVID-19.

V gene TRBV7-2 combines with J gene TRBJ2-1; tentatively, D is TRBD2 (6 bases). The germline CDR1 and CDR2 sequences are SGHTA and FQGNSA. The CDR3 spans 15 residues. V lost 8 bases and J lost 0, with 14 bases in between. CDR3 protein: CASSRGHVSYNEQFF. For the CDR3, the DNA is TGTGCCAGCTCGCGGGGTCACGTCTCCTACAATGAGCAGTTCTTC.

The chain uses TRBV5-1 and TRBJ1-1, with D possibly matching TRBD1 (6 bases). The ends were cut back, 4 bases at V and 1 base at J, with 11 bases in the middle. CDR3 length: 14 amino acids. Germline loops: CDR1 SGHRS, CDR2 YFSETQ. The CDR3 loop is CASSPDSSNTEAFF. CDR3 sequence (DNA): TGCGCCAGCAGCCCGGACAGTTCGAACACTGAAGCTTTCTTT.

The chain couples TRBV29-1 to TRBJ2-2; perhaps TRBD1 as D (6 bases). The V end lost 7 bases, the J end lost 3 bases, and 15 bases lay between the germline ends. Germline loops: CDR1 SQVTM, CDR2 ANQGSEA. The CDR3 is made up of 14 amino acids. For the CDR3, the DNA is TGCAGCGGTGGGGGCAGGGGTGACACCGGGGAGCTGTTTTTT. It specifies CSGGGRGDTGELFF.

The sample holds one count of this clone. The genes are TRBV6-6 and TRBJ2-2; 7 bases align to TRBD2. CDR3 length: 15 residues. CDR1 and CDR2 from the germline V gene are MNHNY and SVGAGI (reference sequence). Trimming at V came to 2 bases and at J to 7 bases, leaving 7 bases not matched to a gene. The CDR3 DNA reads TGTGCCAGCAGTTACCTACTCAGGGAGGGCGGGGAGCTGTTTTTT. This codes for CASSYLLREGGELFF.

The genes are TRBV5-1 and TRBJ1-2; 8 bases match TRBD1. The J segment lost 10 bases and the V segment lost 2 bases, leaving 13 bases of the junction unmatched. This CDR3 comprises 15 residues. The germline CDR1 and CDR2 sequences are SGHRS and YFSETQ. CDR3 bases: TGCGCCAGCAGCTTAGCCTCGGAAACAGGGGGTGTCTACACCTTC. This translates into CASSLASETGGVYTF. The variable domain in full, with the rest retrieved from reference TRBV5-1 and TRBJ1-2, is KAGVTQTPRYLIKTRGQQVTLSCSPISGHRSVSWYQQTPGQGLQFLFEYFSETQRNKGNFPGRFSGRQFSNSRSEMNVSTLELGDSALYLCASSLASETGGVYTFGSGTRLTVV.

The rearrangement links TRBV19 to TRBJ1-5; 11 bases align to TRBD1. Losses at the gene ends were 4 bases for V and 7 bases for J; bases not matched to a gene: 9. This CDR3 comprises 16 residues. The germline CDR1 and CDR2 sequences are LNHDA and SQIVND (reference sequence). The CDR3 coding sequence is TGTGCCAGTAGTACCTCGGGACAGGGGGTACGGCAGCCCCAGCATTTT. Amino acids: CASSTSGQGVRQPQHF.

The J gene is TRBJ1-1, the V gene TRBV6-5; 9 bases map to TRBD1. This CDR3 is built from 14 residues. V gave up 0 bases and J gave up 4 bases; unmatched junction bases: 0. Germline CDR1 is MNHEY and CDR2 is SVGAGI. The CDR3 here is CASSYSTGGTEAFF. The CDR3 DNA reads TGTGCCAGCAGTTACTCGACAGGGGGCACTGAAGCTTTCTTT.

The rearrangement links TRBV2 to TRBJ2-2; D is unresolved. This CDR3 spans 13 amino acids. The germline V and J ends were trimmed by 3 bases and 0 bases, with 2 bases remaining between them. Germline CDR1 SNHLY, CDR2 FYNNEI. In DNA, the CDR3 is TGTGCCAGCAGTGACACGAACACCGGGGAGCTGTTTTTT. It translates to CASSDTNTGELFF.

V gene TRBV5-1 combines with J gene TRBJ1-4; TRBD1 aligns across 8 bases. V lost 4 bases to trimming and J lost 8 bases; unmatched junction nucleotides: 13. The CDR3 is made up of 16 amino acids. Germline loops: CDR1 SGHRS, CDR2 YFSETQ. CDR3 coding DNA: TGCGCCAGCAGCCCATACGGACAGGGCGGCGGAGAAAAACTGTTTTTT. Its translation: CASSPYGQGGGEKLFF.

V gene TRBV5-1 combines with J gene TRBJ2-7, with D tentatively TRBD1 or TRBD2 (10 bases each). The CDR3 contains 19 residues. The germline CDR1 and CDR2 sequences are SGHRS and YFSETQ. Trimming stripped 2 bases from V and 0 bases from J, with 24 bases between. CDR3 sequence reads: CASSFGTGAPSGSSYEQYF. CDR3 sequence (DNA): TGCGCCAGCAGCTTCGGGACAGGGGCCCCTAGCGGGAGCTCCTACGAGCAGTACTTC. Variable domain in full (rest from reference TRBV5-1 and TRBJ2-7): KAGVTQTPRYLIKTRGQQVTLSCSPISGHRSVSWYQQTPGQGLQFLFEYFSETQRNKGNFPGRFSGRQFSNSRSEMNVSTLELGDSALYLCASSFGTGAPSGSSYEQYFGPGTRLTVT.

The rearrangement links TRBV7-2 to TRBJ1-2; TRBD1 aligns across 7 bases. CDR3 length equals 15 residues. Germline assignment: CDR1 SGHTA and CDR2 FQGNSA. The V and J ends lost 5 bases and 4 bases, in that order; junction bases with no gene match: 10. The chain's CDR3 is CASSPETGILYGYTF. CDR3 in DNA: TGTGCCAGCAGCCCAGAGACAGGGATTCTCTATGGCTACACCTTC. Full variable domain (rest looked up from reference TRBV7-2 and TRBJ1-2): GAGVSQSPSNKVTEKGKDVELRCDPISGHTALYWYRQSLGQGLEFLIYFQGNSAPDKSGLPSDRFSAERTGGSVSTLTIQRTQQEDSAVYLCASSPETGILYGYTFGSGTRLTVV.

The chain uses TRBV30 and TRBJ1-4; D not certain. Germline loops: CDR1 GTSNPN, CDR2 SVGIG (reference sequence). The CDR3 contains 13 residues. V gave up 3 bases and J gave up 7 bases, with 12 bases separating them. The chain's CDR3 is CAWSQALGEKLFF. CDR3 sequence (DNA): TGTGCCTGGAGCCAAGCCCTAGGTGAAAAACTGTTTTTT.

This clone was seen only once. The gene calls are TRBV11-1 and TRBJ1-1; D perhaps matches TRBD1 (5 bases). Germline-derived CDR1 and CDR2 are SGHAT and FQDESV (reference sequence). The CDR3 is made up of 13 amino acids. V was trimmed by 5 bases and J by 6 bases, leaving 13 bases between them. CDR3 DNA sequence: TGTGCCAGCAGCCGGGACCGGGAGGCTGAAGCTTTCTTT. Translation: CASSRDREAEAFF.

V is TRBV14 and J is TRBJ1-1; 9 nucleotides agree with TRBD1. Per germline, CDR1 SGHDN and CDR2 FVKESK. J gave up 4 bases and V 4 bases, and 7 bases lay outside the gene matches. This CDR3 region has 15 residues. CDR3 DNA: TGTGCCAGCAGCCCAGGGACAGGGAGGTCCACTGAAGCTTTCTTT. Translated, it gives CASSPGTGRSTEAFF.

Only a few counts were recorded for this clone. The rearrangement joins TRBV13 to TRBJ1-6; D not resolved. The CDR3 extends over 14 amino acids. Germline CDR1 and CDR2: PRHDT and FYEKMQ (reference sequence). V was clipped by 2 bases and J by 10 bases, with 12 bases between them. DNA of the CDR3: TGTGCCAGCAGCTTATCTTACAGTGACTCACCCCTCCACTTT. Amino acids: CASSLSYSDSPLHF. Full variable domain (rest looked up from reference TRBV13 and TRBJ1-6): AAGVIQSPRHLIKEKRETATLKCYPIPRHDTVYWYQQGPGQDPQFLISFYEKMQSDKGSIPDRFSAQQFSDYHSELNMSSLELGDSALYFCASSLSYSDSPLHFGNGTRLTVT.

Many counts were recorded for this clone. The rearrangement uses TRBV19 and TRBJ2-7, with no clear D. V shed 5 bases and J shed 0 bases, with 8 bases lying between them. The CDR3 totals 13 residues. CDR1 is LNHDA, CDR2 SQIVND, per germline (reference sequence). In nucleotides, the CDR3 is TGTGCCAGTAGTTCGGGTTACTCCTACGAGCAGTACTTC. As protein: CASSSGYSYEQYF.

This clone was counted between two and nine times. This rearrangement joins TRBV3-1 (or the pseudogene TRBV3-2) to TRBJ1-4; D might be TRBD1 (6 bases). This CDR3 contains 16 residues. The ends were cut back, 0 bases at V and 12 bases at J, with 20 bases in the middle. The germline V gene encodes CDR1 LGHDT and CDR2 YNNKEL (reference sequence). The CDR3 region is CASSQEPGALGWELFF. CDR3 in DNA: TGTGCCAGCAGCCAAGAGCCAGGGGCCCTCGGTTGGGAACTGTTTTTT.

The rearrangement joins TRBV27 to TRBJ2-7, with D hard to call. The CDR3 runs 14 residues. The germline V gene has CDR1 MNHEY and CDR2 SMNVEV (reference sequence). With 4 bases removed from V and 0 bases from J, the gap between germline ends came to 10 bases. The CDR3 is CASSSRLLSYEQYF. The CDR3 DNA reads TGTGCCAGCAGTTCCAGACTCCTCTCCTACGAGCAGTACTTC.

The chain employs TRBV6-1 and TRBJ1-5; D remains ambiguous. This CDR3 region has 12 residues. V was pared by 3 bases and J by 9 bases, with 9 bases between. Germline assignment: CDR1 MNHNS and CDR2 SASEGT. The CDR3 spells CASSDLGGPQHF. CDR3 nucleotide sequence: TGTGCCAGCAGTGATTTAGGAGGGCCCCAGCATTTT.

The chain's CDR3 is CASSQDLEQGIFYEQYF. In DNA form, the CDR3 reads TGCGCCAGCAGCCAAGATCTCGAGCAGGGAATCTTCTACGAGCAGTACTTC. This sequence joins TRBV4-1 and TRBJ2-7, with D perhaps TRBD1 (5 bases). Germline loops: CDR1 MGHRA, CDR2 YSYEKL. Trimming removed 0 bases at V and 3 bases at J, with 18 bases between. The CDR3 consists of 17 residues.

The chain has TRBV10-1 and TRBJ1-1; D unclear. Looked up from germline, CDR1 is WNHNN and CDR2 is SYGVQD (reference sequence). The CDR3 spans 14 residues. Deletions cut 0 bases from V and 6 bases from J, with 11 bases between. The chain's CDR3 is CASSESIWAAEAFF. The CDR3 DNA reads as TGCGCCAGCAGTGAGTCGATTTGGGCCGCTGAAGCTTTCTTT.

The V and J genes are TRBV5-1 and TRBJ1-1; no clear D gene. Between the trimmed V and J ends, which lost 3 bases and 4 bases, there was a span of 10 bases. The CDR3 spans 13 residues. CDR1 is SGHRS, CDR2 YFSETQ, per germline. CDR3 DNA sequence: TGCGCCAGCAGCTACGGGATGGGCACTGAAGCTTTCTTT. This gives the protein CASSYGMGTEAFF.

This rearrangement joins TRBV7-2 to TRBJ1-5; D gene ambiguous. CDR1 and CDR2 (germline): SGHTA, FQGNSA. CDR3 size: 15 residues. The V end lost 3 bases, the J end lost 0 bases, and 9 bases lay between the germline ends. The CDR3 nucleotides are TGTGCCAGCAGCTTCTCTGTTTATAGCAATCAGCCCCAGCATTTT. This encodes CASSFSVYSNQPQHF.

Only one count was recorded for this clone. This rearrangement joins TRBV11-2 to TRBJ2-7; a possible D gene is TRBD2 (5 bases). From germline, CDR1 is SGHAT and CDR2 FQNNGV. This CDR3 is built from 14 residues. V was shortened by 3 bases and J by 6 bases, with 15 bases between the two germline ends. The chain's CDR3 is CASSFILGPGEQYF. DNA for the CDR3: TGTGCCAGCAGCTTTATACTAGGTCCAGGCGAGCAGTACTTC.

This chain links TRBV2 with TRBJ1-2; TRBD1 aligns across 8 bases. Germline CDR1 SNHLY, CDR2 FYNNEI. The CDR3 sequence is 14 residues long. V shed 6 bases and J 8 bases; nucleotides not matched to a gene: 11. In DNA, the CDR3 is TGTGCCAGCAGGTACACCGGGACAGGAGCCGGCTACACCTTC. It codes for CASRYTGTGAGYTF. The variable domain in full, completed from reference TRBV2 and TRBJ1-2, reads EPEVTQTPSHQVTQMGQEVILRCVPISNHLYFYWYRQILGQKVEFLVSFYNNEISEKSEIFDDQFSVERPDGSNFTLKIRSTKLEDSAMYFCASRYTGTGAGYTFGSGTRLTVV.

The sample holds one count of this clone. The V call is TRBV6-1, the J call TRBJ2-1; TRBD2 matches at 10 bases. With V trimmed by 0 bases and J by 6 bases, 11 bases remained unmatched. Looked up from germline, CDR1 is MNHNS and CDR2 is SASEGT. This CDR3 has 18 residues. CDR3 region: CASSEALGLAGEANEQFF. In DNA form, the CDR3 reads TGTGCCAGCAGTGAAGCGCTAGGCCTAGCGGGAGAGGCCAATGAGCAGTTCTTC.

The chain employs TRBV19 and TRBJ1-3, with 7 bases identical to TRBD1. There are 13 residues in the CDR3. After removal of 10 bases from V and 2 bases from J, the junction contained 5 bases not matched to a gene. Germline V gene sequence: CDR1 LNHDA, CDR2 SQIVND (reference sequence). CDR3 in DNA: TGTGCCACCGAGACAGGGACTGGAAACACCATATATTTT. Protein product: CATETGTGNTIYF. The whole variable domain, filled in from reference TRBV19 and TRBJ1-3, reads DGGITQSPKYLFRKEGQNVTLSCEQNLNHDAMYWYRQDPGQGLRLIYYSQIVNDFQKGDIAEGYSVSREKKESFPLTVTSAQKNPTAFYLCATETGTGNTIYFGEGSWLTVV.

The genes are TRBV11-2 and TRBJ1-5; 9 bases match TRBD1. The CDR3 spans 14 residues. Germline CDR1 is SGHAT and CDR2 is FQNNGV. V was clipped by 2 bases and J by 10 bases; unmatched bases: 6. The CDR3 here is CASSLKQGASPQHF. CDR3 nucleotides: TGTGCCAGCAGCTTAAAACAGGGGGCCTCACCCCAGCATTTT.

This chain joins TRBV2 and TRBJ2-2; unclear D gene. Germline V lookup: CDR1 SNHLY, CDR2 FYNNEI. This CDR3 has 15 residues. The ends were cut back, 7 bases at V and 7 bases at J, with 19 bases in the middle. The CDR3 reads CASNARSPESGELFF. The DNA for the CDR3 is TGTGCCAGCAACGCACGAAGCCCCGAGAGCGGGGAGCTGTTTTTT.

The V gene is TRBV11-1, the J gene TRBJ2-7; a possible D gene is TRBD1 (5 bases). Trimming took 5 bases from V and 1 from J, leaving 15 bases between them. This CDR3 is built from 15 residues. Per germline, CDR1 SGHAT and CDR2 FQDESV (reference sequence). CDR3 sequence: CASSLTLGDSYEQYF. The CDR3 nucleotides read TGTGCCAGCAGCCTAACGCTAGGGGATTCCTACGAGCAGTACTTC. The full variable domain, rest sourced from reference TRBV11-1 and TRBJ2-7, is EAEVAQSPRYKITEKSQAVAFWCDPISGHATLYWYRQILGQGPELLVQFQDESVVDDSQLPKDRFSAERLKGVDSTLKIQPAELGDSAMYLCASSLTLGDSYEQYFGPGTRLTVT.